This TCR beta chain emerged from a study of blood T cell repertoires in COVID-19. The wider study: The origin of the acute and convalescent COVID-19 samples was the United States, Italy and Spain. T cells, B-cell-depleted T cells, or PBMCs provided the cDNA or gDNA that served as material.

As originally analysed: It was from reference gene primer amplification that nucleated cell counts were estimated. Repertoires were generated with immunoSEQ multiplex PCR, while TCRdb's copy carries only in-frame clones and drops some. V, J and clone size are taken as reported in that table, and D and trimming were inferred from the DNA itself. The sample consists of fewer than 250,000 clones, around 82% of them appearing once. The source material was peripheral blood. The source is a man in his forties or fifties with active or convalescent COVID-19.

For the CDR3, the DNA is TGTGCCAGCGGTCCCGGGACAGGGACAAGTCTAGGATCCTATAATTCACCCCTCCACTTT. Encoded protein: CASGPGTGTSLGSYNSPLHF. J is TRBJ1-6 and V is TRBV28, with 9 bases matching TRBD1. Germline V gives CDR1 MDHEN, CDR2 SYDVKM. The trim removed 8 bases at V and 1 base at J, leaving 18 bases unmatched. The CDR3 loop spans 20 amino acids.